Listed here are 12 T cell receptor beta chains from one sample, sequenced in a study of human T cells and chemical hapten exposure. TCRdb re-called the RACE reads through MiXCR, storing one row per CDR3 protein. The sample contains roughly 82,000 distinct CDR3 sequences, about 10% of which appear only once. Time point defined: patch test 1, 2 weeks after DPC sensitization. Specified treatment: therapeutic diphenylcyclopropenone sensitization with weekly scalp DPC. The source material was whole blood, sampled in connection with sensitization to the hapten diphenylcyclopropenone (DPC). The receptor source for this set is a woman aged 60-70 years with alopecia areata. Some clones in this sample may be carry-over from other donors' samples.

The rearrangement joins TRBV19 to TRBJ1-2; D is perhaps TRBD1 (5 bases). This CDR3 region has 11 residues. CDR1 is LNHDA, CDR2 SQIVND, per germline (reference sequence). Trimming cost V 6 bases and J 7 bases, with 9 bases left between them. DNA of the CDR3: TGTGCCAGTAGCCGGGGGGTTGGCTACACCTTC. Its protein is CASSRGVGYTF.

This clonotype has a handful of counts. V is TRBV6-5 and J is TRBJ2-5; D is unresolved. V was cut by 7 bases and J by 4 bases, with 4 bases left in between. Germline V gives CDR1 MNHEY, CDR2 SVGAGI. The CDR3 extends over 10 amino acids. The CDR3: CASNRETQYF. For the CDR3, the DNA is TGTGCCAGCAACAGAGAGACCCAGTACTTC.

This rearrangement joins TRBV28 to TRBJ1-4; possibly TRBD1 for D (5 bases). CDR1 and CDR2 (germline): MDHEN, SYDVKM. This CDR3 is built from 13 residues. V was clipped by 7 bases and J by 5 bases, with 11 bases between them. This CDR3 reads CASIQAGNEKLFF. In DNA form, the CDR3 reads TGTGCCAGCATACAGGCCGGAAATGAAAAACTGTTTTTT.

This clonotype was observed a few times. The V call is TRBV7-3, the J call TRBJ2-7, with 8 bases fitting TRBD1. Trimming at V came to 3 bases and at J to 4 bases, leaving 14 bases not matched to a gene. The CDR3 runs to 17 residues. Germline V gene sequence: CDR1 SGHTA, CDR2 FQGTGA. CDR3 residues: CASSFIPGDRYTYEQYF. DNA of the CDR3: TGTGCCAGCAGCTTCATCCCAGGGGACAGGTATACTTACGAGCAGTACTTC.

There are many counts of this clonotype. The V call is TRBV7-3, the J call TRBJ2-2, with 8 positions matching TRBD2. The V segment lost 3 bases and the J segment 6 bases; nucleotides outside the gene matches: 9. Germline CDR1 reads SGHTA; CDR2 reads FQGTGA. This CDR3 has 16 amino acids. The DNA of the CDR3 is TGTGCCAGCAGCTTCCCCGGGACTAGTAACCCCGGGGAGCTGTTTTTT. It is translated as CASSFPGTSNPGELFF. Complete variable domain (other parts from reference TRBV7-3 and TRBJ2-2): GAGVSQTPSNKVTEKGKYVELRCDPISGHTALYWYRQSLGQGPEFLIYFQGTGAADDSGLPNDRFFAVRPEGSVSTLKIQRTERGDSAVYLCASSFPGTSNPGELFFGEGSRLTVL.

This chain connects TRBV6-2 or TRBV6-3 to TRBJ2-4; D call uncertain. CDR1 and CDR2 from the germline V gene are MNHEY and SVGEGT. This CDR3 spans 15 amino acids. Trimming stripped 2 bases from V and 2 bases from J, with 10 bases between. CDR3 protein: CASSYRVQTKNIQYF. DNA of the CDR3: TGTGCCAGCAGTTACAGGGTTCAGACCAAAAACATTCAGTACTTC.

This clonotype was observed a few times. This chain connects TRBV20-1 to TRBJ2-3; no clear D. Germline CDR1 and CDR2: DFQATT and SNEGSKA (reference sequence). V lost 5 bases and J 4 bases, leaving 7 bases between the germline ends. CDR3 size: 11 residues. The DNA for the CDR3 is TGCAGTGCTGGCGAGCCAGATACGCAGTATTTT. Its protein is CSAGEPDTQYF.

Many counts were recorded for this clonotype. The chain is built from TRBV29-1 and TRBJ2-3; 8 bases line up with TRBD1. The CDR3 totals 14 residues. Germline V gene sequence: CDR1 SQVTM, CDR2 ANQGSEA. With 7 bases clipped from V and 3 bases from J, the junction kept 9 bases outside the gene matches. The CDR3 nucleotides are TGCAGCGCTGGACAGGGAGAGGTAACAGATACGCAGTATTTT. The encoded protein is CSAGQGEVTDTQYF.

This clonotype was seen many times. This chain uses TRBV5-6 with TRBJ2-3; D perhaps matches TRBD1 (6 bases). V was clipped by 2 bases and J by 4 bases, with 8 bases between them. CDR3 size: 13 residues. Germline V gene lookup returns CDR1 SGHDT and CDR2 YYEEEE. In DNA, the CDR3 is TGTGCCAGCAGCTTCACAGGGCCAGATACGCAGTATTTT. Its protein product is CASSFTGPDTQYF.

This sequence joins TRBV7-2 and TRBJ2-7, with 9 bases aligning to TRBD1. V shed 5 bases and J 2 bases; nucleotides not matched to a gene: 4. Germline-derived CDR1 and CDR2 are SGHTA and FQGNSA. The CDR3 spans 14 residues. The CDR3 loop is CASSMRTGAYEQYF. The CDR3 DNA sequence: TGTGCCAGCAGCATGCGGACAGGGGCCTACGAGCAGTACTTC.

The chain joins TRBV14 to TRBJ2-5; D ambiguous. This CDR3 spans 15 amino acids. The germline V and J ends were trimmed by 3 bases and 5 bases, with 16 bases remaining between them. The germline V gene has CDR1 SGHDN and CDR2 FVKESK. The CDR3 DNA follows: TGTGCCAGCAGCCACACCCAACGGTCCGGGGAGACCCAGTACTTC. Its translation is CASSHTQRSGETQYF.

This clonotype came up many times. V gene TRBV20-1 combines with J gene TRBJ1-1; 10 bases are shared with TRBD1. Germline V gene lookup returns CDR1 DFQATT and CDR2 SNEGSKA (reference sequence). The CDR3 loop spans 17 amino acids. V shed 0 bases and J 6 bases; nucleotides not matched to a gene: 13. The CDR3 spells CSARDLETGGGRAEAFF. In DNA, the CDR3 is TGCAGTGCTAGAGATCTGGAGACAGGGGGCGGCCGGGCTGAAGCTTTCTTT.